Each of the 9 T cell receptor beta chains below was sequenced from the same sample in a study of T cell repertoires in cytomegalovirus infection. TCRdb independently ran MiXCR on the reads; one entry per CDR3 protein. The table lists around 450,000 distinct CDR3 sequences, approximately 11% of them singletons. Sequencing was performed on PBMCs. All receptors derive from a human donor in good health (CMV status not recorded). Some clones in this sample may be carry-over from other donors' samples.

The chain combines TRBV30 with TRBJ2-5; tentatively, D is TRBD1 (6 bases). The germline CDR1 and CDR2 sequences are GTSNPN and SVGIG (reference sequence). The ends were cut back, 4 bases at V and 5 bases at J, with 14 bases in the middle. The CDR3 runs to 13 residues. The CDR3, as DNA: TGTGCCTGGAACGGACAGCAACGGGAGACCCAGTACTTC. The encoded protein is CAWNGQQRETQYF.

This clonotype has just a few counts. The genes are TRBV2 and TRBJ2-1, with 10 bases lining up with TRBD2. The CDR3 is 15 amino acids. Germline V lookup: CDR1 SNHLY, CDR2 FYNNEI. The J segment lost 7 bases and the V segment lost 1 base, leaving 4 bases of the junction unmatched. CDR3 bases: TGTGCCAGCAGTGAAGGGCCTAGCGGGAGTAATGAGCAGTTCTTC. It specifies CASSEGPSGSNEQFF.

This clonotype was seen at least ten times. This chain links TRBV7-7 with TRBJ2-2; 8 positions match TRBD1. The CDR3 runs to 17 residues. CDR1 is SSHAT, CDR2 FNYEAQ, per germline (reference sequence). Trimming at V came to 4 bases and at J to 0 bases, leaving 7 bases not matched to a gene. The DNA of the CDR3 is TGTGCCAGCAGCTCTGGACAGGGAAACGCGAACACCGGGGAGCTGTTTTTT. This translates into CASSSGQGNANTGELFF.

This clonotype was seen at least ten times. This sequence joins TRBV28 and TRBJ1-6, with D hard to call. V gave up 8 bases and J gave up 2 bases, with 13 bases separating them. Germline V gene lookup returns CDR1 MDHEN and CDR2 SYDVKM. CDR3 length: 15 amino acids. The CDR3 sequence: CASLADRAYNSPLHF. In DNA form, the CDR3 reads TGTGCCAGCCTGGCGGATCGGGCCTATAATTCACCCCTCCACTTT.

In its sample, this clonotype was seen many times. The chain carries TRBV4-1 and TRBJ2-1; 8 bases match TRBD2. Germline loops: CDR1 MGHRA, CDR2 YSYEKL. V was clipped by 0 bases and J by 0 bases; unmatched bases: 13. The CDR3 is made up of 20 amino acids. The CDR3 here is CASSQDKAGAFTSSYNEQFF. The CDR3 coding sequence is TGCGCCAGCAGCCAAGATAAAGCGGGGGCTTTTACGAGCTCCTACAATGAGCAGTTCTTC.

This clonotype has a count of ten or more. The J gene is TRBJ2-5, the V gene TRBV20-1; D gene uncertain. The CDR3 has 13 amino acids. Germline CDR1 DFQATT, CDR2 SNEGSKA (reference sequence). The V gene lost 5 bases and the J gene lost 2 bases, with 12 bases spanning the gap. The CDR3 region is CSAGPTYQETQYF. Written as DNA, the CDR3 is TGCAGTGCTGGGCCGACGTATCAAGAGACCCAGTACTTC.

This clonotype was observed many times. The chain employs TRBV6-1 and TRBJ2-1; 7 bases match TRBD2. With 0 bases clipped from V and 2 bases from J, the junction kept 10 bases outside the gene matches. There are 18 residues in the CDR3. CDR1 is MNHNS and CDR2 is SASEGT in the germline V gene. Here the CDR3 DNA reads TGTGCCAGCAGTGAAGCCTTGTCCTTAGCGGGCGCCTACAATGAGCAGTTCTTC. It translates to CASSEALSLAGAYNEQFF.

The sample holds a few counts of this clonotype. The chain links TRBV20-1 to TRBJ2-3; maybe TRBD1 (6 bases). Trimming shortened V by 7 bases and J by 1 base, and 12 bases separated the two germline ends. CDR3 length: 13 residues. Germline CDR1 is DFQATT and CDR2 is SNEGSKA (reference sequence). CDR3 nucleotide sequence: TGCAGTGGTCCGGACAGTCGCACAGATACGCAGTATTTT. It translates to CSGPDSRTDTQYF.

This clonotype was observed a few times. The CDR3, as DNA: TGCAGTGCTGTAAGTCGACAGTACCTCAATGAGCAGTTCTTC. Its protein is CSAVSRQYLNEQFF. This sequence joins TRBV20-1 and TRBJ2-1; D is perhaps TRBD1 (5 bases). The germline V gene encodes CDR1 DFQATT and CDR2 SNEGSKA (reference sequence). Trimming removed 5 bases from V and 6 bases from J, with 17 bases in between. CDR3 length: 14 residues.